One and the same sample provided the 10 T cell receptor beta chains below, sequenced in a study of shared clonotypes between healthy human individuals (dated by TCRdb to 2018 to 2020). For the CD8 naive samples, CD45RO-negative cells were positively selected for CCR7, yielding a CD45RA+CCR7+ population from which TemRA cells were excluded. Libraries were built with the immunoSEQ multiplex PCR assay. TCRdb obtained this table from immuneACCESS and retained in-frame rearrangements with V and J assigned. These tables miss some clones; where compared with another copy, unresolved V genes account for less than half of the shortfall, and the remainder is unexplained. The sample has under 1 million clones on record, just over 95% of them singletons. In total, the top ten clones hold 0.2% to 0.25% of the sample. Sequenced material: naive CD8+ T cells sorted from blood. The sample's cell subset or site label is to be understood as: CD45RA+CCR7+. The source is a man younger than 40 in good health.

The chain is built from TRBV7-7 and TRBJ2-1, with TRBD2 matching over 7 bases. CDR1 and CDR2 (germline): SSHAT, FNYEAQ (reference sequence). The CDR3 length is 15 residues. Losses at the gene ends were 5 bases for V and 4 bases for J; bases not matched to a gene: 8. CDR3 DNA: TGTGCCAGCAGCGCCGGGAGGACAATTTACAATGAGCAGTTCTTC. As protein: CASSAGRTIYNEQFF.

The J gene is TRBJ2-7, the V gene TRBV5-1, with 7 bases identical to TRBD2. CDR1 and CDR2 from the germline V gene are SGHRS and YFSETQ. The trim removed 4 bases at V and 3 bases at J, leaving 7 bases unmatched. The CDR3 has 14 residues. The chain's CDR3 is CASSPAGVIYEQYF. As DNA, the CDR3 is TGCGCCAGCAGCCCTGCGGGAGTCATCTACGAGCAGTACTTC.

This sequence joins TRBV5-5 and TRBJ2-1; 10 nucleotides align to TRBD2. V shed 0 bases, J shed 9 bases, and the junction held 3 bases outside the gene matches. Per the germline V gene, CDR1 is SGHKS and CDR2 is YYEKEE (reference sequence). The CDR3 length is 14 residues. CDR3 region: CASSLDRTSGEQFF. Here the CDR3 DNA reads TGTGCCAGCAGCTTGGATAGGACTAGCGGTGAGCAGTTCTTC. Variable domain in full (rest from reference TRBV5-5 and TRBJ2-1): DAGVTQSPTHLIKTRGQQVTLRCSPISGHKSVSWYQQVLGQGPQFIFQYYEKEERGRGNFPDRFSARQFPNYSSELNVNALLLGDSALYLCASSLDRTSGEQFFGPGTRLTVL.

CDR3 residues: CSALMLNSGNTIYF. As DNA, the CDR3 is TGCAGCGCTTTAATGCTTAACTCTGGAAACACCATATATTTT. The rearrangement uses TRBV29-1 and TRBJ1-3; D unclear. Germline CDR1 reads SQVTM; CDR2 reads ANQGSEA. V lost 7 bases and J lost 0, with 13 bases in between. The CDR3 is 14 residues long.

Comments on this clone: The same CDR3 can be traced to other DNA sequences in this sample. The J gene is TRBJ2-2, the V gene TRBV27; TRBD2 might be the D (6 bases). CDR3 length: 14 amino acids. Trimming pared 3 bases from V and 4 bases from J, leaving 9 bases between. The germline V gene encodes CDR1 MNHEY and CDR2 SMNVEV (reference sequence). This CDR3 reads CASSLGGGTGELFF. In DNA, the CDR3 is TGTGCCAGCAGTTTGGGGGGAGGCACCGGGGAGCTGTTTTTT.

As concerns this clone: Other DNA sequences of this sample code for an identical CDR3. This chain joins TRBV9 and TRBJ2-7, with 10 bases identical to TRBD1. Germline V gives CDR1 SGDLS, CDR2 YYNGEE. V lost 3 bases to trimming and J lost 4 bases; unmatched junction nucleotides: 4. The CDR3 runs 14 residues. In DNA form, the CDR3 reads TGTGCCAGCAGCGCCGGGACAGGGGATTACGAGCAGTACTTC. Translating it yields CASSAGTGDYEQYF.

This chain uses TRBV2 with TRBJ2-1; possibly TRBD2 for D (7 bases). This CDR3 comprises 13 residues. The germline CDR1 and CDR2 sequences are SNHLY and FYNNEI. Trimming pared 8 bases from V and 5 bases from J, leaving 13 bases between. The CDR3 coding sequence is TGTGCCAGCCCGGGGGGCCCCCACAATGAGCAGTTCTTC. Encoded protein: CASPGGPHNEQFF. Variable domain in full (rest from reference TRBV2 and TRBJ2-1): EPEVTQTPSHQVTQMGQEVILRCVPISNHLYFYWYRQILGQKVEFLVSFYNNEISEKSEIFDDQFSVERPDGSNFTLKIRSTKLEDSAMYFCASPGGPHNEQFFGPGTRLTVL.

The genes are TRBV28 and TRBJ1-4, with D perhaps matching TRBD1 (5 bases). CDR1 and CDR2 (germline): MDHEN, SYDVKM. The V and J ends lost 6 bases and 4 bases respectively, with 18 bases between them. CDR3 size: 16 residues. Written as DNA, the CDR3 is TGTGCCAGCAGATTAGCCCAGGGTTTTGGTAATGAAAAACTGTTTTTT. Translating gives CASRLAQGFGNEKLFF.

The chain recombines TRBV5-4 with TRBJ1-1, with D uncertain. Trimming shortened V by 0 bases and J by 5 bases, and 8 bases separated the two germline ends. The CDR3 totals 13 residues. Per the germline V gene, CDR1 is SGHNT and CDR2 is YYREEE (reference sequence). Here the CDR3 DNA reads TGTGCCAGCAGCTTGGGGTCGTCAACTGAAGCTTTCTTT. Encoded protein: CASSLGSSTEAFF.

This sequence joins TRBV27 and TRBJ2-1, with D perhaps matching TRBD2 (6 bases). The V gene's germline CDR1 is MNHEY and CDR2 SMNVEV (reference sequence). The CDR3 has 15 residues. V lost 3 bases and J 0 bases, leaving 9 bases between the germline ends. The CDR3 DNA is TGTGCCAGCAGTTTCCCGACTAGCTCCTACAATGAGCAGTTCTTC. The encoded protein is CASSFPTSSYNEQFF.